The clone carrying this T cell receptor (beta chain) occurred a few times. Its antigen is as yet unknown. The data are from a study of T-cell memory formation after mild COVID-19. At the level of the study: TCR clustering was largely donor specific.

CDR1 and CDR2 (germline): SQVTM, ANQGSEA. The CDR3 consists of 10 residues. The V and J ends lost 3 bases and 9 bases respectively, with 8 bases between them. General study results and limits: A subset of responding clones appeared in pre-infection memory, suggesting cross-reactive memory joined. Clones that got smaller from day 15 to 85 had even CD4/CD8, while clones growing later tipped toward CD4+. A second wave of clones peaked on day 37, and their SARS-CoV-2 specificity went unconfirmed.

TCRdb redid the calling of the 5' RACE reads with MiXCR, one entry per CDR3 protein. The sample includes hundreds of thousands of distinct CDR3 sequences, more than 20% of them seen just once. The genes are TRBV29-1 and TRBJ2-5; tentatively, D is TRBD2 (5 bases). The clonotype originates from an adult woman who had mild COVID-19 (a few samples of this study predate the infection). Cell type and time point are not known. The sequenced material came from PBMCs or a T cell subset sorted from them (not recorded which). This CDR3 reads CSVDTEAQYF. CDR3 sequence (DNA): TGCAGCGTTGATACGGAGGCCCAGTACTTC.